The next 32 T cell receptor beta chains were all read from a single sample in a study of T cells in Graves' hyperthyroidism and ophthalmopathy. Amplified regions were TCR beta CDR3 sequences from RNA transcripts. In the first-round RT-PCR of the TCR CDR3, the HTBI primer set was used. Using its own MiXCR run on the multiplex PCR reads, TCRdb lists one record per CDR3 protein. The sample lists around 180,000 distinct CDR3 sequences, more than 15% occurring once. Sequenced input: blood. The receptors shown here come from a woman in her 50s with Graves' hyperthyroidism.

This clonotype was seen at least ten times. The rearrangement links TRBV25-1 to TRBJ1-1; D perhaps matches TRBD1 (5 bases). The CDR3 extends over 13 amino acids. Trimming cost V 5 bases and J 0 bases, with 7 bases left between them. Germline V gives CDR1 MGHDK, CDR2 SYGVNS. The CDR3 loop reads CASSRGMNTEAFF. Here the CDR3 DNA reads TGTGCCAGCAGTCGGGGGATGAACACTGAAGCTTTCTTT.

The chain couples TRBV7-9 to TRBJ2-7, with 7 bases matching TRBD2. V lost 0 bases to trimming and J lost 5 bases; unmatched junction nucleotides: 7. The CDR3 covers 15 residues. The germline gives CDR1 SEHNR, CDR2 FQNEAQ (reference sequence). As DNA, the CDR3 is TGTGCCAGCAGCTTAGCGGGGGGGTATGGCAACGAGCAGTACTTC. Protein product: CASSLAGGYGNEQYF. The entire variable domain, with the rest obtained from reference TRBV7-9 and TRBJ2-7, is as follows: DTGVSQNPRHKITKRGQNVTFRCDPISEHNRLYWYRQTLGQGPEFLTYFQNEAQLEKSRLLSDRFSAERPKGSFSTLEIQRTEQGDSAMYLCASSLAGGYGNEQYFGPGTRLTVT.

The table lists this clonotype with many counts. The gene calls are TRBV6-1 and TRBJ1-1; no firm D call. Looked up from germline, CDR1 is MNHNS and CDR2 is SASEGT. The ends were cut back, 5 bases at V and 1 base at J, with 8 bases in the middle. This CDR3 is built from 13 residues. CDR3 region: CASSYIKNTEAFF. CDR3 DNA sequence: TGTGCCAGCAGTTATATAAAGAACACTGAAGCTTTCTTT.

This clonotype was counted ten times or more. This chain uses TRBV24-1 with TRBJ1-5, with D unclear. Trimming shortened V by 3 bases and J by 7 bases, and 9 bases separated the two germline ends. Germline V gene lookup returns CDR1 KGHDR and CDR2 SFDVKD. This CDR3 comprises 13 residues. DNA for the CDR3: TGTGCCACCAGTGATGGGTTCGGGCAGCCCCAGCATTTT. Amino acid sequence: CATSDGFGQPQHF.

The J gene is TRBJ2-7, the V gene TRBV12-3 or TRBV12-4; a weak D match, TRBD1 (5 bases). Trimming cost V 3 bases and J 2 bases, with 11 bases left between them. This CDR3 has 14 residues. CDR3 loop: CASSLGSGTYEQYF. The CDR3 DNA sequence: TGTGCCAGCAGTTTGGGGTCAGGGACCTACGAGCAGTACTTC.

The sample holds a few counts of this clonotype. The chain joins TRBV13 to TRBJ1-2; D remains unclear. Germline V gene data show CDR1 as PRHDT and CDR2 as FYEKMQ (reference sequence). This CDR3 region has 13 residues. Deletions cut 0 bases from V and 8 bases from J, with 10 bases between. CDR3 nucleotide sequence: TGTGCCAGCAGCTTAGGCCTCAAGAGAGGCTACACCTTC. It specifies CASSLGLKRGYTF.

This clonotype was observed at least ten times. For the CDR3, the DNA is TGTGCCTGCCGTGAGGGGAGCACTGAAGCTTTCTTT. Its protein product is CACREGSTEAFF. The chain recombines TRBV6-1 with TRBJ1-1, with D maybe TRBD1 (5 bases). With 11 bases removed from V and 4 bases from J, the gap between germline ends came to 14 bases. The V gene's germline CDR1 is MNHNS and CDR2 SASEGT. The CDR3 loop spans 12 amino acids.

Note on this clonotype: An end of the junction differs from the germline gene, which may be a read error. The chain is built from TRBV20-1 and TRBJ2-7; D call uncertain. CDR1 is DFQATT and CDR2 is SNEGSKA in the germline V gene (reference sequence). CDR3 length: 10 residues. The CDR3 loop reads CSVETYERYF. As DNA, the CDR3 is TGCAGTGTCGAGACGTACGAGCGGTACTTC.

The J gene is TRBJ2-3, the V gene TRBV9; the D is unclear. Trimming took off 2 bases at V and 2 bases at J, with 6 bases between the two ends. There are 13 residues in the CDR3. Looked up from germline, CDR1 is SGDLS and CDR2 is YYNGEE. The CDR3 DNA sequence: TGTGCCAGCAGCGTTTGGATCACAGATACGCAGTATTTT. This gives the protein CASSVWITDTQYF.

The sample holds many counts of this clonotype. This chain links TRBV5-1 with TRBJ2-1, with 13 bases lining up with TRBD2. CDR1 is SGHRS and CDR2 is YFSETQ in the germline V gene. The V gene end was trimmed by 3 bases and the J gene end by 4 bases; junction bases not matched to a gene: 1. The CDR3 runs to 15 residues. This chain's CDR3 is CASSSTSGGYNEQFF. In DNA, the CDR3 is TGCGCCAGCAGCTCGACTAGCGGGGGGTACAATGAGCAGTTCTTC.

The sample holds many counts of this clonotype. The genes are TRBV5-1 and TRBJ1-1; D gene unclear. Trimming took off 3 bases at V and 1 base at J, with 10 bases between the two ends. Germline CDR1 reads SGHRS; CDR2 reads YFSETQ. The CDR3 loop spans 14 amino acids. For the CDR3, the DNA is TGCGCCAGCAGCTCTACCGTGGGGAACACTGAAGCTTTCTTT. The encoded protein is CASSSTVGNTEAFF.

The rearrangement links TRBV9 to TRBJ1-2; 8 nucleotides agree with TRBD1. The CDR3 length is 14 residues. V lost 2 bases to trimming and J lost 7 bases; unmatched junction nucleotides: 7. Germline V CDR1 and CDR2: SGDLS, YYNGEE. The DNA for the CDR3 is TGTGCCAGCAGCGTTTCCGACAGGGGAGGTGGCTACACCTTC. Protein sequence: CASSVSDRGGGYTF.

The sample holds many counts of this clonotype. The CDR3 DNA sequence: TGTGCCAGCAGCTCGCGACGGGGAAACATTCAGTACTTC. Its protein product is CASSSRRGNIQYF. The chain is built from TRBV5-8 and TRBJ2-4, with D possibly being TRBD2 (5 bases). CDR3 size: 13 residues. The germline CDR1 and CDR2 sequences are SGHTS and YDEGEE. Trimming stripped 3 bases from V and 6 bases from J, with 10 bases between.

This clonotype appeared many times. This chain connects TRBV7-9 to TRBJ1-1; TRBD1 is a possible D gene (6 bases). There are 15 residues in the CDR3. The germline V and J ends were trimmed by 2 bases and 9 bases, with 19 bases remaining between them. From germline, CDR1 is SEHNR and CDR2 FQNEAQ (reference sequence). This CDR3 is CASSLSVGGPSKAFF. The CDR3 nucleotides read TGTGCCAGCAGCTTAAGCGTTGGGGGGCCGTCGAAAGCTTTCTTT.

The genes are TRBV20-1 and TRBJ1-1; D unclear. The V and J ends lost 0 bases and 6 bases respectively, with 11 bases between them. CDR3 size: 13 residues. From germline, CDR1 is DFQATT and CDR2 SNEGSKA (reference sequence). The chain's CDR3 is CSARDTGFAEAFF. CDR3 in DNA: TGCAGTGCTAGAGATACCGGGTTCGCTGAAGCTTTCTTT.

This clonotype was seen ten or more times. The chain is built from TRBV7-9 and TRBJ2-6; a possible D gene is TRBD2 (5 bases). The ends were cut back, 1 base at V and 0 bases at J, with 10 bases in the middle. Per the germline V gene, CDR1 is SEHNR and CDR2 is FQNEAQ (reference sequence). This CDR3 has 17 residues. CDR3 in DNA: TGTGCCAGCAGCTTAGGAGGACTCGCCTCTGGGGCCAACGTCCTGACTTTC. The encoded protein is CASSLGGLASGANVLTF.

Many counts were recorded for this clonotype. The rearrangement joins TRBV3-1 to TRBJ1-6; D gene unclear. Germline lookup yields CDR1 LGHDT and CDR2 YNNKEL (reference sequence). The CDR3 has 14 residues. V lost 4 bases and J lost 0, with 4 bases in between. CDR3 region: CASSLSSYNSPLHF. The CDR3, as DNA: TGTGCCAGCAGCCTCAGCTCCTATAATTCACCCCTCCACTTT.

The chain is built from TRBV27 and TRBJ1-2, with a possible D match to TRBD1 (6 bases). Germline V CDR1 and CDR2: MNHEY, SMNVEV (reference sequence). Between the trimmed V and J ends, which lost 3 bases and 4 bases, there was a span of 12 bases. This CDR3 has 14 residues. The CDR3: CASSLRGGSYGYTF. CDR3 nucleotide sequence: TGTGCCAGCAGTTTGAGGGGGGGATCCTATGGCTACACCTTC.

The rearrangement joins TRBV20-1 to TRBJ2-3; 11 bases are a match to TRBD2. Germline V lookup: CDR1 DFQATT, CDR2 SNEGSKA (reference sequence). J was trimmed by 2 bases and V by 6 bases; bases with no gene match: 1. The CDR3 loop spans 13 amino acids. This chain's CDR3 is CSATSGNTDTQYF. The CDR3 coding sequence is TGCAGTGCGACTAGCGGGAACACAGATACGCAGTATTTT.

At least ten counts were recorded for this clonotype. The chain employs TRBV27 and TRBJ2-1, with 10 positions matching TRBD1. Losses at the gene ends were 9 bases for V and 6 bases for J; bases not matched to a gene: 8. The CDR3 loop spans 14 amino acids. The germline gives CDR1 MNHEY, CDR2 SMNVEV (reference sequence). The CDR3 DNA reads as TGTGCCAGTTCCCGGGACAGGGGAGTCAATGAGCAGTTCTTC. This encodes CASSRDRGVNEQFF.

This clonotype was counted ten times or more. V and J are TRBV27 and TRBJ2-5; possible D gene TRBD2, 5 bases. The germline V gene has CDR1 MNHEY and CDR2 SMNVEV (reference sequence). The CDR3 has 13 residues. The V end lost 5 bases, the J end lost 5 bases, and 12 bases lay between the germline ends. CDR3 in DNA: TGTGCCAGCAGTCCTGACTCGGGGGAGACCCAGTACTTC. Protein: CASSPDSGETQYF.

The V and J genes are TRBV3-1 and TRBJ1-4; D is unresolved. V lost 1 base, J lost 0 bases, and 6 bases lay in between. Germline-derived CDR1 and CDR2 are LGHDT and YNNKEL (reference sequence). This CDR3 has 15 amino acids. CDR3 region: CASSQVGATNEKLFF. The CDR3 coding sequence is TGTGCCAGCAGCCAAGTCGGGGCAACTAATGAAAAACTGTTTTTT.

CDR3: CAISPDPHGYTF. Written as DNA, the CDR3 is TGTGCCATCAGTCCGGACCCTCATGGCTACACCTTC. V gene TRBV10-3 combines with J gene TRBJ1-2, with D hard to call. The CDR3 runs to 12 residues. The V gene lost 5 bases and the J gene lost 6 bases, with 10 bases spanning the gap. CDR1 is ENHRY, CDR2 SYGVKD, per germline.

This clonotype appeared once. A junction boundary mismatches the germline segment, possibly from a read error. The genes are TRBV11-2 and TRBJ2-6, with D hard to call. The CDR3 length is 14 residues. Germline values: CDR1 SGHAT, CDR2 FQNNGV. CDR3 loop: CVSSLGAGANVLTF. In DNA, the CDR3 is TGTGTCAGCAGCTTAGGAGCTGGGGCCAACGTCCTGACTTTC.

This clonotype has a count of ten or more. J is TRBJ2-2 and V is TRBV7-2, with D unresolved. Germline CDR1 is SGHTA and CDR2 is FQGNSA. The CDR3 is 16 amino acids. Trimming took 1 base from V and 1 from J, leaving 10 bases between them. In nucleotides, the CDR3 is TGTGCCAGCAGCTTAGTGTTGCATCTGAACACCGGGGAGCTGTTTTTT. This encodes CASSLVLHLNTGELFF.

This clonotype has ten or more counts. The rearrangement joins TRBV5-1 to TRBJ2-3; D is perhaps TRBD1 or TRBD2 (5 bases each). CDR3 length equals 14 residues. V was pared by 6 bases and J by 4 bases, with 15 bases between. Germline V gene data show CDR1 as SGHRS and CDR2 as YFSETQ. CDR3 protein: CASKDLMGADTQYF. The CDR3 DNA reads as TGCGCCAGCAAAGATTTAATGGGGGCAGATACGCAGTATTTT.

This clonotype was found many times. The chain joins TRBV6-2 or TRBV6-3 to TRBJ1-5; D unclear. The V gene lost 1 base and the J gene lost 2 bases, with 12 bases spanning the gap. The length of the CDR3 is 16 residues. Germline CDR1 reads MNHEY; CDR2 reads SVGEGT. This CDR3 reads CASSYLTPYGNQPQHF. The CDR3 DNA is TGTGCCAGCAGTTACTTGACACCCTACGGCAATCAGCCCCAGCATTTT.

In this sample, this clonotype turned up many times. The chain carries TRBV7-9 and TRBJ1-5; tentatively, D is TRBD1 (6 bases). Trimming cost V 8 bases and J 6 bases, with 23 bases left between them. Germline values: CDR1 SEHNR, CDR2 FQNEAQ (reference sequence). The CDR3 is 16 residues long. The CDR3 loop is CASQKGGTPLSQPQHF. As DNA, the CDR3 is TGTGCCAGCCAAAAGGGAGGGACACCACTGAGTCAGCCCCAGCATTTT.

Many counts were recorded for this clonotype. The genes are TRBV7-2 and TRBJ1-1; TRBD1 matches 9 bases. The CDR3 totals 13 residues. Per the germline V gene, CDR1 is SGHTA and CDR2 is FQGNSA. V trimming: 5 bases; J trimming: 8 bases; junction bases outside the gene matches: 6. The CDR3 loop reads CASSVSGTGEAFF. The CDR3 DNA follows: TGTGCCAGCAGCGTCTCCGGGACAGGGGAAGCTTTCTTT.

This rearrangement joins TRBV29-1 to TRBJ2-3; 8 positions agree with TRBD1. The CDR3 loop spans 13 amino acids. Germline lookup yields CDR1 SQVTM and CDR2 ANQGSEA. Germline trimming cut 6 bases from V and 9 bases from J; bases unmatched to any gene: 11. The CDR3 sequence: CSVPGGAPETQYF. The CDR3 region has the DNA TGCAGCGTCCCAGGGGGCGCTCCTGAGACGCAGTATTTT.

This clonotype was detected many times. The rearrangement joins TRBV6-1 to TRBJ2-7; a possible D gene is TRBD1 (6 bases). V dropped 6 bases and J dropped 4 bases, with 19 bases sitting between them. This CDR3 has 15 amino acids. Germline assignment: CDR1 MNHNS and CDR2 SASEGT. The CDR3 region is CASSPDWDTIYEQYF. In nucleotides, the CDR3 is TGTGCCAGCAGCCCCGATTGGGACACGATTTACGAGCAGTACTTC.

This clonotype was recorded many times. The gene calls are TRBV11-3 and TRBJ2-6, with D unclear. V lost 5 bases and J 1 base, leaving 15 bases between the germline ends. CDR3 length equals 17 residues. CDR1 is SGHNT and CDR2 is YENEEA in the germline V gene. CDR3: CASSPPSGSSGANVLTF. The CDR3 DNA is TGTGCCAGCAGCCCCCCTTCGGGCAGTTCTGGGGCCAACGTCCTGACTTTC.